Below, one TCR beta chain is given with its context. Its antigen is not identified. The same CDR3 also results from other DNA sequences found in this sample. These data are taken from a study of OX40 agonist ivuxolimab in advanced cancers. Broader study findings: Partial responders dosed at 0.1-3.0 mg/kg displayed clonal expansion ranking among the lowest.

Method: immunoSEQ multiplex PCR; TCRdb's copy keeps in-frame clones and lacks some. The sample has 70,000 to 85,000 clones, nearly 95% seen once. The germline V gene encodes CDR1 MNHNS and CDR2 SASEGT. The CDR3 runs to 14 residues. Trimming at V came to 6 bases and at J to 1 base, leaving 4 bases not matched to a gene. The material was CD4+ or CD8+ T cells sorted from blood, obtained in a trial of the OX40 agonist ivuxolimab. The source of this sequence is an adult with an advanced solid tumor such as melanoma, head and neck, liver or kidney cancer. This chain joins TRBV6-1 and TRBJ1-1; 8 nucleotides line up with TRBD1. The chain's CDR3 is CASSGGQENTEAFF. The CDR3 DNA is TGTGCCAGCAGCGGGGGACAGGAGAACACTGAAGCTTTCTTT.